Listed below are T cell receptor beta chains from one sample, sequenced in a study of PD-L1 blockade in urothelial cancer. This table comes from immunoSEQ multiplex PCR, and its TCRdb copy is limited to in-frame clones, with some not included. The table includes approximately 72,000 clones, approximately 86% detected once. The input for sequencing was PBMCs, taken around atezolizumab (anti-PD-L1) treatment. Receptors originate from a man in his 60s with urothelial cancer. The CDR3 runs from the conserved cysteine through the conserved F or W. Fields, in order: D gene, V gene, clone size, J gene, CDR3 protein, CDR3 DNA. A D gene is named only where the DNA matches it firmly. The size of a clone is reported for some rows only, either as once, few or many, or as a class for expanded clones.

>TRBD1|TRBV30|NA|TRBJ1-6
CAWSTGGLSYNSPLHF
TGTGCCTGGTCAACAGGGGGTCTCTCCTATAATTCACCCCTCCACTTT
>TRBD2|TRBV6-5|NA|TRBJ2-1
CASRTVTSGRNEQFF
TGTGCCAGCAGGACGGTGACTAGCGGGCGAAATGAGCAGTTCTTC
>TRBD1|TRBV5-1|NA|TRBJ2-7
CASSFSPLMRDSSYEQYF
TGCGCCAGCAGCTTCTCTCCTTTGATGAGGGACAGTTCCTACGAGCAGTACTTC
>TRBD1|TRBV6-6|NA|TRBJ2-7
CASRSRDSPYEQYF
TGTGCCAGCAGGTCCCGGGACAGCCCCTACGAGCAGTACTTC
>NA|TRBV6-4|NA|TRBJ2-5
CASSEFRWTDQETQYF
TGTGCCAGCAGTGAATTCCGTTGGACAGACCAAGAGACCCAGTACTTC
>NA|TRBV18|NA|TRBJ2-3
CASSPRASETTDTQYF
TGTGCCAGCTCACCACGTGCTAGCGAAACCACAGATACGCAGTATTTT
>TRBD1|TRBV19|NA|TRBJ1-1
CASSITGVTEAFF
TGTGCCAGTAGCATCACAGGGGTAACTGAAGCTTTCTTT
>NA|TRBV25-1|NA|TRBJ2-1
CASSAYGGYNEQFF
TGTGCCAGCAGTGCGTACGGGGGATACAATGAGCAGTTCTTC
>TRBD1|TRBV7-9|NA|TRBJ2-6
CASSLQGARSGANVLTF
TGTGCCAGCAGCTTACAGGGGGCCCGCTCTGGGGCCAACGTCCTGACTTTC
>TRBD1|TRBV30|NA|TRBJ2-7
CAWTTDRGSYEQYF
TGTGCCTGGACCACGGACAGGGGTTCCTACGAGCAGTACTTC
>NA|TRBV6-1|NA|TRBJ2-7
CASSEQGYEQYF
TGTGCCAGCAGTGAACAGGGATACGAGCAGTACTTC
>TRBD1|TRBV12-5|NA|TRBJ2-5
CASGLIPRDRGRETQYF
TGTGCTAGTGGTTTGATTCCCCGGGACAGGGGGCGAGAGACCCAGTACTTC
>NA|TRBV19|few|TRBJ2-7
CASSTKSYEQYF
TGTGCCAGTAGTACCAAATCCTACGAGCAGTACTTC
>NA|TRBV7-9|NA|TRBJ2-4
CASSLVLAVAKNIQYF
TGTGCCAGCAGCTTAGTACTAGCTGTGGCCAAAAACATTCAGTACTTC
>TRBD1|TRBV5-1|NA|TRBJ2-1
CASSSTGTGLDEQFF
TGCGCCAGCAGCTCAACCGGGACAGGCCTCGATGAGCAGTTCTTC
>NA|TRBV19|NA|TRBJ1-3
CASSLRGGTSGNTIYF
TGTGCCAGTTCCCTTCGGGGGGGAACCTCTGGAAACACCATATATTTT
>NA|TRBV9|NA|TRBJ2-7
CASSVGTAYEQYF
TGTGCCAGCAGCGTAGGGACAGCCTACGAGCAGTACTTC
>TRBD1|TRBV11-3|NA|TRBJ2-2
CASSTLRQGSLTGELFF
TGTGCCAGCAGCACCCTTCGACAGGGGTCATTAACCGGGGAGCTGTTTTTT
>NA|TRBV30|NA|TRBJ2-3
CAWSPLDSSTDTQYF
TGTGCCTGGAGTCCCCTTGACTCTAGCACAGATACGCAGTATTTT
>NA|TRBV20-1|NA|TRBJ2-1
CSASPGFEQFF
TGCAGTGCTAGCCCCGGGTTTGAGCAGTTCTTC
>TRBD2|TRBV6-4|NA|TRBJ2-1
CASSSTSGGGLEQFF
TGTGCCAGCAGTTCGACTAGCGGGGGGGGATTGGAGCAGTTCTTC
>NA|TRBV28|once|TRBJ1-4
CASSFRGGGANEKLFF
TGTGCCAGCAGTTTTAGGGGTGGGGGCGCTAATGAAAAACTGTTTTTT
>TRBD1|TRBV15|NA|TRBJ2-7
CATSSPGTGRGYEQYF
TGTGCCACCAGCAGTCCCGGGACAGGGCGGGGCTACGAGCAGTACTTC
>TRBD1|TRBV6-5|NA|TRBJ2-7
CASSFGTGDSDEQYF
TGTGCCAGCAGTTTTGGGACAGGGGATTCGGACGAGCAGTACTTC
>NA|TRBV4-1|NA|TRBJ1-6
CASSQAHGISDSPLHF
TGCGCCAGCAGCCAAGCCCACGGGATCTCTGATTCACCCCTCCACTTT
>TRBD1|TRBV29-1|NA|TRBJ1-2
CSVEGGQENYGYTF
TGCAGCGTTGAGGGGGGACAGGAAAACTATGGCTACACCTTC
>NA|TRBV5-1|NA|TRBJ1-2
CASSLSANYGYTF
TGCGCCAGCAGCTTGTCCGCTAACTATGGCTACACCTTC
>NA|TRBV6-1|NA|TRBJ2-2
CASTRGNTGELFF
TGTGCCAGCACTCGGGGGAACACCGGGGAGCTGTTTTTT
>NA|TRBV11-2|NA|TRBJ2-7
CASSPRLKHPDEQYF
TGTGCCAGCAGCCCCCGACTTAAGCATCCCGACGAGCAGTACTTC
>NA|TRBV7-6|NA|TRBJ1-6
CASSLAQNSPLHF
TGTGCCAGCAGCTTAGCGCAGAATTCACCCCTCCACTTT
>NA|TRBV7-2|few|TRBJ1-6
CASSNRGVNSPLHF
TGTGCCAGCAGCAACCGGGGGGTGAATTCACCCCTCCACTTT
>NA|TRBV11-2|NA|TRBJ1-2
CASSLVRGTNYGYTF
TGTGCCAGCAGCTTAGTACGCGGCACAAACTATGGCTACACCTTC
>NA|TRBV7-9|NA|TRBJ2-6
CASSLISGSGANVLTF
TGTGCCAGCAGCTTAATTTCCGGCTCTGGGGCCAACGTCCTGACTTTC
>NA|TRBV27|NA|TRBJ1-1
CASRKTGFTEAFF
TGTGCCAGCAGAAAAACAGGGTTCACTGAAGCTTTCTTT
>NA|TRBV7-9|NA|TRBJ1-2
CASSLAGTKNYGYTF
TGTGCCAGCAGCTTAGCCGGGACAAAAAACTATGGCTACACCTTC
>NA|TRBV9|NA|TRBJ1-2
CASSVEGVRGYTF
TGTGCCAGCAGCGTAGAAGGGGTTAGAGGCTACACCTTC
>NA|TRBV7-2|NA|TRBJ1-3
CASSRGGSSGNTIYF
TGTGCCAGCAGCCGCGGGGGTAGCTCTGGAAACACCATATATTTT
>TRBD1|TRBV13|once|TRBJ2-7
CASSLPGGGYEQYF
TGTGCCAGCAGCTTACCAGGGGGCGGCTACGAGCAGTACTTC
>NA|TRBV6-5|NA|TRBJ2-7
CASSYSNFVPSYEQYF
TGTGCCAGCAGTTACTCTAACTTCGTGCCCTCCTACGAGCAGTACTTC
>TRBD1|TRBV19|NA|TRBJ1-5
CASRQGDNQPQHF
TGTGCCAGTCGACAGGGGGACAATCAGCCCCAGCATTTT
>TRBD2|TRBV11-3|NA|TRBJ2-4
CASSLVPAGVRLYF
TGTGCCAGCAGCTTAGTGCCAGCGGGGGTTCGGCTGTACTTC
>NA|TRBV27|NA|TRBJ1-2
CASSQNRPQGGYTF
TGTGCCAGCAGTCAGAACCGTCCCCAGGGTGGCTACACCTTC
>NA|TRBV2|NA|TRBJ1-5
CASSYVGDNQPQHF
TGTGCCAGCAGTTATGTCGGGGACAATCAGCCCCAGCATTTT
>NA|TRBV14|NA|TRBJ1-2
CASSQGRRYGYTF
TGTGCCAGCAGCCAAGGAAGGAGGTACGGCTACACCTTC